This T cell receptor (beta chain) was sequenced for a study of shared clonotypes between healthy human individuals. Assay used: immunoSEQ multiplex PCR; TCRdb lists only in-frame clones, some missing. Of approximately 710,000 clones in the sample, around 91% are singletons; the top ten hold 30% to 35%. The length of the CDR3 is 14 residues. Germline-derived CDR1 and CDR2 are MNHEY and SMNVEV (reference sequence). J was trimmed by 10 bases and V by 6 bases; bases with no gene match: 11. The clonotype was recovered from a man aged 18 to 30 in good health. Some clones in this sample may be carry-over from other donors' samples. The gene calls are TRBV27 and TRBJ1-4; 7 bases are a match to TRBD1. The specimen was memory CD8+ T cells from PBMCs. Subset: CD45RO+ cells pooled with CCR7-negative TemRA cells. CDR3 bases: TGTGCCAGCAGATTTCAGGGGGTCGGAGGAAAACTGTTTTTT. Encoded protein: CASRFQGVGGKLFF.